The rows below give T cell receptor beta chains drawn from one sample of a study of T cell changes during pregnancy in multiple sclerosis. Here immunoSEQ multiplex PCR was the method, and the copy in TCRdb shows in-frame clones only, minus some. There are tens of thousands of clones in the sample; 85% to 95% occur only once, and approximately 2.2% lies in the top ten. Sequences were derived from peripheral blood, sampled in the third trimester of pregnancy. The source of these receptors is a female donor with multiple sclerosis, enrolled in a pregnancy study. Both conserved end residues are part of each CDR3. The order of the fields is clone size, V gene, J gene, D gene, CDR3 length, CDR3 DNA, CDR3 protein. D genes are given only for firm matches. Not all rows give a size; the values are once, few, many and, for expanded clones, a class.

>few|TRBV19|TRBJ2-1|TRBD2|13
TGTGCCAGTAGTACCCTCGGGGGGGATGAGCAGTTCTTC
CASSTLGGDEQFF
>few|TRBV19|TRBJ2-2|TRBD1|16
TGTGCCAGTAGTAAAAGGGACAGTTCGAACACCGGGGAGCTGTTTTTT
CASSKRDSSNTGELFF
>-|TRBV4-3|TRBJ1-2|-|16
TGCGCCAGCAGCCAAGATCCAGTTCAACCCAGAGGTGGCTACACCTTC
CASSQDPVQPRGGYTF
>-|TRBV6-6|TRBJ1-2|-|14
TGTGCCAGCAGTTACTCTTCAGATAACTATGGCTACACCTTC
CASSYSSDNYGYTF
>-|TRBV28|TRBJ2-7|TRBD1|12
TGTGCCATCCGACAGGGCCCGGGGGAGCAGTACTTC
CAIRQGPGEQYF
>-|TRBV10-3|TRBJ2-7|-|15
TGTGCCATCAGTGAGTCCGGGGGACAGAGGTATGAGCAGTACTTC
CAISESGGQRYEQYF
>-|TRBV2|TRBJ2-5|-|13
TGTGCCAGCAGTGGAGGGAGACAAGAGACCCAGTACTTC
CASSGGRQETQYF
>few|TRBV7-9|TRBJ1-1|-|12
TGTGCCAGCAGCTTACTTGACACTGAAGCTTTCTTT
CASSLLDTEAFF
>-|TRBV7-2|TRBJ1-3|-|15
TGTGCCAGCAGCTTAGCAGGAGGGATTGGAAACACCATATATTTT
CASSLAGGIGNTIYF
>-|TRBV2|TRBJ2-7|TRBD1|14
TGTGCCAGCAGCGCAACAGGGGGTTCCTACGAGCAGTACTTC
CASSATGGSYEQYF
>-|TRBV6-5|TRBJ2-1|TRBD2|15
TGTGCCAGCAGTTACCGACTAGCGGGAGCCAATGAGCAGTTCTTC
CASSYRLAGANEQFF
>-|TRBV20-1|TRBJ2-7|TRBD1|11
TGCAGTGCCGCGGACAGGGCCGAGCAGTACTTC
CSAADRAEQYF
>-|TRBV10-3|TRBJ1-3|TRBD1|16
TGTGCCATCAGTACTCTGACAGGGGGCAGGGGAAACACCATATATTTT
CAISTLTGGRGNTIYF
>once|TRBV5-4|TRBJ2-2|TRBD1|15
TGTGCCAGCAGCTTGCCCACAGGGGACACCGGGGAGCTGTTTTTT
CASSLPTGDTGELFF
>-|TRBV7-9|TRBJ2-7|TRBD1|14
TGTGCCAGCAGCCTAAGGACAGGGAACTACGAGCAGTACTTC
CASSLRTGNYEQYF
>-|TRBV11-1|TRBJ2-6|-|15
TGTGCCAGCAGCTCACAGGCCTCTGGGGCCAACGTCCTGACTTTC
CASSSQASGANVLTF
>-|TRBV29-1|TRBJ2-7|-|12
TGCAGCGTTGGGACAGCTTCCTACGAGCAGTACTTC
CSVGTASYEQYF
>-|TRBV9|TRBJ2-3|-|17
TGTGCCAGCAGCGTAGCCGGGACTGGGGGAGTCACAGATACGCAGTATTTT
CASSVAGTGGVTDTQYF
>-|TRBV6-5|TRBJ2-7|TRBD2|14
TGTGCCAGCAGCCCCGGGGCGGGAGGCTACGAGCAGTACTTC
CASSPGAGGYEQYF
>-|TRBV5-8|TRBJ2-5|-|17
TGTGCCAGCAGCTTGGGGATAGCGAGAGACCTACCAGAGACCCAGTACTTC
CASSLGIARDLPETQYF
>-|TRBV7-9|TRBJ1-5|-|14
TGTGCCAGCAGCCCCGGACAGCCCAATCAGCCCCAGCATTTT
CASSPGQPNQPQHF
>-|TRBV28|TRBJ2-5|TRBD2|16
TGTGCCAGCAGTTTTGAGGCGGGAGTATTAGGAGAGACCCAGTACTTC
CASSFEAGVLGETQYF